This TCR beta chain was found in a study of blood T cell repertoires in COVID-19. As for the study in general: Spain, Italy and the United States supplied samples that represented acute and convalescent COVID-19. From T cells, B-cell-depleted T cells, or PBMCs came the material, which was cDNA or gDNA.

Per the original methods: The assay estimated nucleated cells by amplifying reference gene primers. Sequencing used immunoSEQ multiplex PCR; TCRdb keeps in-frame clones, though not all of them. V and J calls and clone size are copied from that table; D and trimming were computed from the DNA. The sample shows tens of thousands of clones, roughly 90% of them seen only once. Sequencing was carried out using peripheral blood. The receptor comes from a woman aged 80 or over with active COVID-19.

This chain's CDR3 is CASTAGGAPTGEQYF. CDR3 nucleotide sequence: TGTGCCAGCACCGCGGGGGGGGCCCCTACGGGAGAGCAGTACTTC. J is TRBJ2-7 and V is TRBV6-5; 9 bases align to TRBD2. Germline values: CDR1 MNHEY, CDR2 SVGAGI. CDR3 length equals 15 residues. V lost 7 bases and J lost 7; bases outside the gene matches: 14.